The clone carrying this T cell receptor beta chain has a handful of counts. Its antigen is unknown. The CDR3 length is 15 residues. Germline V lookup: CDR1 DFQATT, CDR2 SNEGSKA (reference sequence). J lost 3 bases, V lost 6 bases, and 10 bases had no gene match. This entry belongs to a study of identical twins. Study-wide findings and caveats: The more abundant beta clonotypes in cord blood had fewer insertions, and memory repertoires did not show this.

A universal primer site came from template switching; cDNA carried unique molecular identifiers. TCRdb reanalysed the 5' RACE reads using MiXCR and keeps one entry per CDR3 protein. The sample lists roughly 750,000 distinct CDR3 sequences, around 20% seen once, with approximately 4.3% in the top ten. The same specimen was also included in a second study, on T cells expressing NK-cell markers. Per that paper: Among the eight sequenced donors, seven tested HCMV-seropositive and one tested seronegative. HCMV specificity was not established for the expanded NKG2C+ T cell clones.

The sequence derives from a woman younger than 35 in good health. This rearrangement joins TRBV20-1 to TRBJ2-3; 9 nucleotides match TRBD1. What was sequenced was PBMCs. The CDR3 coding sequence is TGCAGTGCGATAGAGGGGACAGGGTATACAGATACGCAGTATTTT. Amino acids: CSAIEGTGYTDTQYF.